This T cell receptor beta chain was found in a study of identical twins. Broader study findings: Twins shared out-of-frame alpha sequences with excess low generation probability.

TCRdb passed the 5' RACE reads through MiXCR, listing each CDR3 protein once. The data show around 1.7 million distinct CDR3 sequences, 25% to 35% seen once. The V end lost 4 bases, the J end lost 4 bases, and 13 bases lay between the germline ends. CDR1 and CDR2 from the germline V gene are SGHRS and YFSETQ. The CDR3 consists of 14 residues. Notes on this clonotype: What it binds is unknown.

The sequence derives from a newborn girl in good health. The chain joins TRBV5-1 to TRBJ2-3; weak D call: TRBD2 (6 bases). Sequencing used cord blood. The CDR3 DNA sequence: TGCGCCAGCAGCCGCTCGACTAGATCAGATACGCAGTATTTT. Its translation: CASSRSTRSDTQYF.